These 9 T cell receptor beta chains share one sample of origin, sequenced in a study of OX40 agonist ivuxolimab in advanced cancers. Generated by immunoSEQ multiplex PCR, the TCRdb table keeps only in-frame clones and is missing some. The data show approximately 81,000 clones, with 85% to 95% seen just once and approximately 14% held by the top ten. Sample: CD4+ or CD8+ T cells sorted from blood, taken in a trial of the OX40 agonist ivuxolimab. These receptors came from an adult with an advanced solid tumor such as melanoma, head and neck, liver or kidney cancer.

This clone was seen only once. This chain uses TRBV19 with TRBJ2-3, with TRBD1 as a possible D gene (6 bases). Germline V lookup: CDR1 LNHDA, CDR2 SQIVND (reference sequence). V lost 4 bases to trimming and J lost 0 bases, with 11 bases between them. The CDR3 loop spans 15 amino acids. CDR3 protein: CASSKDSPSTDTQYF. The CDR3 DNA is TGTGCCAGTAGTAAGGACAGCCCTAGCACAGATACGCAGTATTTT.

The rearrangement links TRBV4-1 to TRBJ1-3, with D hard to call. V lost 0 bases and J 0 bases, leaving 6 bases between the germline ends. Germline V gene sequence: CDR1 MGHRA, CDR2 YSYEKL. This CDR3 has 15 amino acids. Here the CDR3 DNA reads TGCGCCAGCAGCCAAGAGCGAGCCTCTGGAAACACCATATATTTT. The encoded protein is CASSQERASGNTIYF.

The chain joins TRBV4-2 to TRBJ1-2; unclear D gene. Germline CDR1 and CDR2: LGHNA and YNFKEQ. The CDR3 loop spans 11 amino acids. The ends were cut back, 3 bases at V and 7 bases at J, with 6 bases in the middle. The CDR3 spells CASSHSGGYTF. The CDR3 coding sequence is TGTGCCAGCAGCCATTCGGGTGGCTACACCTTC.

This clone was seen just once. The rearrangement links TRBV7-9 to TRBJ2-2, with D tentatively TRBD2 (6 bases). The CDR3 sequence is 17 residues long. V dropped 4 bases and J dropped 3 bases, with 18 bases sitting between them. Germline lookup yields CDR1 SEHNR and CDR2 FQNEAQ (reference sequence). In nucleotides, the CDR3 is TGTGCCAGCAGCTCTGCCGTGCGGCGGGGTGACACCGGGGAGCTGTTTTTT. Its translation: CASSSAVRRGDTGELFF.

This clone was seen a few times. V gene TRBV30 combines with J gene TRBJ1-4; D possibly corresponds to TRBD1 (5 bases). The V end lost 3 bases, the J end lost 0 bases, and 23 bases lay between the germline ends. Germline V gene lookup returns CDR1 GTSNPN and CDR2 SVGIG (reference sequence). The CDR3 loop spans 19 amino acids. CDR3 DNA sequence: TGTGCCTGGAGGAGGACGGGACTGAGATTAACCTCAACTAATGAAAAACTGTTTTTT. Residues: CAWRRTGLRLTSTNEKLFF.

The J gene is TRBJ2-1, the V gene TRBV7-9; a weak D match, TRBD2 (5 bases). V lost 8 bases to trimming and J lost 3 bases, with 8 bases between them. The CDR3 totals 12 residues. The germline gives CDR1 SEHNR, CDR2 FQNEAQ (reference sequence). CDR3 protein: CASEGFYNEQFF. The CDR3 DNA sequence: TGTGCCAGCGAGGGATTCTACAATGAGCAGTTCTTC.

CDR3 bases: TGTGCCAGCAGCTTATGGACGGGGGCGAGCACAGATACGCAGTATTTT. Amino acids: CASSLWTGASTDTQYF. The V call is TRBV11-2, the J call TRBJ2-3; D may match TRBD1 or TRBD2 (6 bases each). The CDR3 sequence is 16 residues long. Trimming stripped 2 bases from V and 0 bases from J, with 12 bases between. The V gene's germline CDR1 is SGHAT and CDR2 FQNNGV. The full variable domain, its missing parts supplied by reference TRBV11-2 and TRBJ2-3, is EAGVAQSPRYKIIEKRQSVAFWCNPISGHATLYWYQQILGQGPKLLIQFQNNGVVDDSQLPKDRFSAERLKGVDSTLKIQPAKLEDSAVYLCASSLWTGASTDTQYFGPGTRLTVL.

The chain recombines TRBV6-5 with TRBJ2-7; D not resolved. The CDR3 consists of 12 residues. V was cut by 5 bases and J by 7 bases, with 12 bases left in between. Germline CDR1 and CDR2: MNHEY and SVGAGI. CDR3 sequence: CASSEILWEQYF. CDR3 DNA sequence: TGTGCCAGCAGTGAGATCCTGTGGGAGCAGTACTTC.

The chain employs TRBV7-9 and TRBJ2-2; D is uncertain. Trimming cost V 5 bases and J 5 bases, with 6 bases left between them. Germline CDR1 is SEHNR and CDR2 is FQNEAQ (reference sequence). CDR3 size: 12 residues. The CDR3 DNA reads as TGTGCCAGCAGCCCAGAGACCGGGGAGCTGTTTTTT. Protein sequence: CASSPETGELFF. The variable domain in full, completed from reference TRBV7-9 and TRBJ2-2, reads DTGVSQNPRHKITKRGQNVTFRCDPISEHNRLYWYRQTLGQGPEFLTYFQNEAQLEKSRLLSDRFSAERPKGSFSTLEIQRTEQGDSAMYLCASSPETGELFFGEGSRLTVL.